The 26 T cell receptor beta chains in this list originate from one sample, sequenced in a study of T cell changes during pregnancy in multiple sclerosis. The table came from immunoSEQ multiplex PCR; TCRdb's copy has only in-frame clones and leaves some out. The data contain roughly 48,000 clones, 85% to 95% of them seen just once; the ten biggest clones take up approximately 0.91%. The sequencing here drew on CD4+ T cells from peripheral blood mononuclear cells, taken in the second trimester of pregnancy. All receptors come from a female donor in good health, enrolled as a control in a pregnancy study.

V is TRBV6-1 and J is TRBJ2-5, with D unclear. The germline V gene has CDR1 MNHNS and CDR2 SASEGT. The CDR3 has 12 residues. V lost 6 bases to trimming and J lost 5 bases, with 10 bases between them. The DNA for the CDR3 is TGTGCCAGCAGCCCCCGCCGGGAGACCCAGTACTTC. This sequence encodes CASSPRRETQYF.

V and J are TRBV28 and TRBJ1-5; perhaps TRBD1 as D (6 bases). Trimming took 3 bases from V and 7 from J, leaving 16 bases between them. This CDR3 region has 15 residues. Per germline, CDR1 MDHEN and CDR2 SYDVKM. The CDR3 sequence: CASSFHLGRGQPQHF. CDR3 nucleotides: TGTGCCAGCAGTTTCCACCTCGGCAGGGGCCAGCCCCAGCATTTT.

V is TRBV18 and J is TRBJ1-3; the D is unclear. Between the trimmed V and J ends, which lost 3 bases and 0 bases, there was a span of 9 bases. The CDR3 spans 15 residues. The germline V gene encodes CDR1 KGHSH and CDR2 LQKENI. The CDR3 sequence is CASSPQQLSGNTIYF. CDR3 in DNA: TGTGCCAGCTCACCCCAACAGCTCTCTGGAAACACCATATATTTT.

The V and J genes are TRBV5-1 and TRBJ2-7, with 12 nucleotides matching TRBD2. The germline V gene encodes CDR1 SGHRS and CDR2 YFSETQ. CDR3 length: 15 residues. The ends lost 2 bases at V and 2 bases at J; junction bases unmatched: 2. For the CDR3, the DNA is TGCGCCAGCAGCTTTTCTAGCGGGGGGGCCTACGAGCAGTACTTC. Protein sequence: CASSFSSGGAYEQYF.

V gene TRBV18 combines with J gene TRBJ2-7; TRBD1 aligns across 7 bases. Trimming removed 4 bases from V and 0 bases from J; junction bases left unmatched: 9. CDR1 is KGHSH, CDR2 LQKENI, per germline. This CDR3 contains 16 residues. CDR3 sequence (DNA): TGTGCCAGCTCACGAGTGGGTCGGGACAGCTCCTACGAGCAGTACTTC. Translated: CASSRVGRDSSYEQYF.

This clone is a singleton in its sample. V gene TRBV27 combines with J gene TRBJ1-2; 10 bases line up with TRBD1. The junction had 11 bases not matched to a gene; V was cut back by 9 bases and J by 7 bases. Germline lookup yields CDR1 MNHEY and CDR2 SMNVEV (reference sequence). This CDR3 has 14 amino acids. CDR3 nucleotide sequence: TGTGCCAGTAGCCCAACCGGGACAGGGGTTGGCTACACCTTC. Protein: CASSPTGTGVGYTF.

V gene TRBV6-5 combines with J gene TRBJ2-1; 11 bases are shared with TRBD1. V gave up 5 bases and J gave up 9 bases; unmatched junction bases: 6. CDR1 and CDR2 (germline): MNHEY, SVGAGI. CDR3 size: 14 residues. CDR3 in amino acids: CASSPGQGVSEQFF. DNA for the CDR3: TGTGCCAGCAGTCCGGGACAGGGGGTTAGTGAGCAGTTCTTC.

This clone appeared a few times. The chain couples TRBV18 to TRBJ2-4; D gene ambiguous. From germline, CDR1 is KGHSH and CDR2 LQKENI. The CDR3 is 16 residues long. V lost 0 bases and J lost 0, with 9 bases in between. The CDR3 DNA reads as TGTGCCAGCTCACCACCAAACAGATTAGCCAAAAACATTCAGTACTTC. Translation: CASSPPNRLAKNIQYF.

This chain connects TRBV18 to TRBJ1-1; weak D call: TRBD1 (6 bases). This CDR3 is 15 amino acids long. Trimming cost V 1 base and J 5 bases, with 14 bases left between them. Per germline, CDR1 KGHSH and CDR2 LQKENI. CDR3 protein: CASSPQRGARTEAFF. CDR3 nucleotide sequence: TGTGCCAGCTCACCACAACGGGGGGCAAGAACTGAAGCTTTCTTT.

The CDR3 reads CASSLGDSALGTDTQYF. In nucleotides, the CDR3 is TGCGCCAGCAGCTTGGGTGACTCGGCTCTCGGCACAGATACGCAGTATTTT. The chain couples TRBV5-1 to TRBJ2-3; no clear D gene. The CDR3 has 17 residues. Trimming pared 0 bases from V and 1 base from J, leaving 15 bases between. Per the germline V gene, CDR1 is SGHRS and CDR2 is YFSETQ.

The V and J genes are TRBV5-5 and TRBJ1-6; maybe TRBD1 (5 bases). Germline values: CDR1 SGHKS, CDR2 YYEKEE (reference sequence). V was pared by 2 bases and J by 3 bases, with 9 bases between. The CDR3 covers 15 residues. In DNA form, the CDR3 reads TGTGCCAGCAGCTTCGACAGCGACTATAATTCACCCCTCCACTTT. It translates to CASSFDSDYNSPLHF.

J is TRBJ1-1 and V is TRBV14, with D unclear. The CDR3 is 14 residues long. Germline V gene sequence: CDR1 SGHDN, CDR2 FVKESK. The V end lost 1 base, the J end lost 9 bases, and 15 bases lay between the germline ends. Written as DNA, the CDR3 is TGTGCCAGCAGCCAAGGTATCCGGAGTGTTAAAGCTTTCTTT. Its translation: CASSQGIRSVKAFF.

The chain combines TRBV29-1 with TRBJ2-7, with 9 bases lining up with TRBD1. V shed 6 bases, J shed 6 bases, and the junction held 6 bases outside the gene matches. The germline V gene encodes CDR1 SQVTM and CDR2 ANQGSEA. The CDR3 runs to 12 residues. CDR3 amino acids: CSVRTGALEQYF. The CDR3 DNA reads as TGCAGCGTGCGGACAGGGGCCCTCGAGCAGTACTTC.

The rearrangement links TRBV29-1 to TRBJ2-1; D is unresolved. The V gene lost 1 base and the J gene lost 6 bases, with 7 bases spanning the gap. Germline V CDR1 and CDR2: SQVTM, ANQGSEA. The length of the CDR3 is 12 residues. The CDR3 DNA reads TGCAGCGTTGAAGGCGGATCCAATGAGCAGTTCTTC. It specifies CSVEGGSNEQFF.

The V call is TRBV2, the J call TRBJ2-7; 13 bases are a match to TRBD2. The CDR3 spans 15 residues. V shed 6 bases and J 7 bases; nucleotides not matched to a gene: 9. Germline-derived CDR1 and CDR2 are SNHLY and FYNNEI. CDR3 region: CASSQLAGGRGEQYF. CDR3 DNA sequence: TGTGCCAGCAGCCAACTAGCGGGGGGGCGTGGAGAGCAGTACTTC.

This clone was seen only once. The CDR3 nucleotides are TGTGCCAGTATTAGGACAGCATCCTACGAGCAGTACTTC. Translation gives CASIRTASYEQYF. The chain is built from TRBV6-1 and TRBJ2-7; TRBD1 is a possible D gene (6 bases). The CDR3 extends over 13 amino acids. Germline V gives CDR1 MNHNS, CDR2 SASEGT. Between the trimmed V and J ends, which lost 9 bases and 1 base, there was a span of 13 bases.

This chain links TRBV29-1 with TRBJ2-4; the match to TRBD2 covers 11 bases. The CDR3 totals 14 residues. After removal of 8 bases from V and 1 base from J, the junction contained 4 bases not matched to a gene. CDR1 and CDR2 from the germline V gene are SQVTM and ANQGSEA. The CDR3 DNA reads TGCAGCACCCGGACTAGCGGGGCCAAAAACATTCAGTACTTC. It specifies CSTRTSGAKNIQYF. The whole variable domain, remainder taken from reference TRBV29-1 and TRBJ2-4, is SAVISQKPSRDICQRGTSLTIQCQVDSQVTMMFWYRQQPGQSLTLIATANQGSEATYESGFVIDKFPISRPNLTFSTLTVSNMSPEDSSIYLCSTRTSGAKNIQYFGAGTRLSVL.

The chain links TRBV6-6 to TRBJ2-1; TRBD2 agrees at 11 bases. The CDR3 contains 14 residues. CDR1 MNHNY and CDR2 SVGAGI come from the germline V gene (reference sequence). V lost 7 bases and J lost 5; bases outside the gene matches: 4. The CDR3 DNA is TGTGCCAGCACTGTAGCGGGGGGGAACAATGAGCAGTTCTTC. The encoded protein is CASTVAGGNNEQFF.

This clone was seen only once. The rearrangement links TRBV18 to TRBJ2-1; 10 bases line up with TRBD1. The CDR3 consists of 13 residues. V dropped 3 bases and J dropped 9; count of bases not matched to a gene: 2. Germline assignment: CDR1 KGHSH and CDR2 LQKENI. The CDR3 region is CASSPGQGLEQFF. CDR3 nucleotide sequence: TGTGCCAGCTCACCGGGACAGGGGCTTGAGCAGTTCTTC. Using reference TRBV18 and TRBJ2-1 for the parts outside the CDR3, the full variable domain is NAGVMQNPRHLVRRRGQEARLRCSPMKGHSHVYWYRQLPEEGLKFMVYLQKENIIDESGMPKERFSAEFPKEGPSILRIQQVVRGDSAAYFCASSPGQGLEQFFGPGTRLTVL.

The chain has TRBV5-1 and TRBJ1-2, with D possibly matching TRBD1 (5 bases). The germline V gene encodes CDR1 SGHRS and CDR2 YFSETQ. This CDR3 is built from 15 residues. The V gene lost 0 bases and the J gene lost 7 bases, with 16 bases spanning the gap. CDR3 sequence (DNA): TGCGCCAGCAGCTTGGCGGCGGGGCCGGCCTCTGGCTACACCTTC. Protein sequence: CASSLAAGPASGYTF.

The chain has TRBV5-1 and TRBJ2-1, with TRBD2 as a possible D gene (6 bases). Per the germline V gene, CDR1 is SGHRS and CDR2 is YFSETQ. Trimming cost V 5 bases and J 10 bases, with 19 bases left between them. The CDR3 contains 14 residues. The CDR3 reads CASRPASEWPEQFF. The CDR3 coding sequence is TGCGCCAGCAGACCAGCTAGCGAATGGCCAGAGCAGTTCTTC.

This chain uses TRBV6-5 with TRBJ2-2; the D gene is possibly TRBD2 (5 bases). CDR3 length equals 15 residues. Deletions cut 10 bases from V and 5 bases from J, with 20 bases between. Germline V gene data show CDR1 as MNHEY and CDR2 as SVGAGI. The CDR3 DNA follows: TGTGCCACCCAACAACGGCTTGGCGGGACCGGGGAGCTGTTTTTT. Translation: CATQQRLGGTGELFF.

The rearrangement links TRBV9 to TRBJ2-5; 11 bases are a match to TRBD2. Looked up from germline, CDR1 is SGDLS and CDR2 is YYNGEE. Unmatched junction bases numbered 0, after V lost 2 bases and J lost 3 bases. The CDR3 length is 14 residues. The CDR3 DNA reads TGTGCCAGCAGCGTGGGACTAGCGGAAGAGACCCAGTACTTC. As protein: CASSVGLAEETQYF.

This clone was recorded once. The rearrangement links TRBV10-3 to TRBJ2-1; no clear D. V lost 10 bases to trimming and J lost 4 bases, with 11 bases between them. Germline V gives CDR1 ENHRY, CDR2 SYGVKD. The CDR3 sequence is 12 residues long. This chain's CDR3 is CATKGEYNEQFF. The CDR3 DNA follows: TGTGCCACCAAAGGAGAGTACAATGAGCAGTTCTTC.

J is TRBJ2-1 and V is TRBV7-8; 7 nucleotides align to TRBD2. Per germline, CDR1 SGHVS and CDR2 FQNEAQ. This CDR3 region has 14 residues. The V gene end was trimmed by 4 bases and the J gene end by 7 bases; junction bases not matched to a gene: 7. DNA for the CDR3: TGTGCCAGCAGCTGGGGACGCGGGGGTAATGAGCAGTTCTTC. As protein: CASSWGRGGNEQFF.

The rearrangement uses TRBV5-5 and TRBJ2-7, with D possibly TRBD2 on 5 matching bases. This CDR3 has 14 amino acids. Germline loops: CDR1 SGHKS, CDR2 YYEKEE (reference sequence). Trimming removed 0 bases from V and 2 bases from J, with 9 bases in between. CDR3 nucleotides: TGTGCCAGCAGCTTGGCCTGGGAGACCTACGAGCAGTACTTC. Protein: CASSLAWETYEQYF.